These 31 T cell receptor beta chains originate from one sample sequenced in a study of OX40 agonist ivuxolimab in advanced cancers. This table comes from immunoSEQ multiplex PCR, and its TCRdb copy is limited to in-frame clones, with some not included. The top ten hold 1.5% to 2% of the sample, which has 51,000 or so clones, 75% to 85% seen once. The material was CD4+ or CD8+ T cells sorted from blood, obtained in a trial of the OX40 agonist ivuxolimab. These receptors all come from an adult with an advanced solid tumor such as melanoma, head and neck, liver or kidney cancer.

This clone was observed a few times. The chain is built from TRBV7-2 and TRBJ1-4; D may be TRBD1 (5 bases). The CDR3 consists of 15 residues. In germline, CDR1 is SGHTA, CDR2 FQGNSA. The V end lost 2 bases, the J end lost 6 bases, and 13 bases lay between the germline ends. The CDR3 sequence: CASSLSGRWDEKLFF. For the CDR3, the DNA is TGTGCCAGCAGCTTATCAGGGAGGTGGGATGAAAAACTGTTTTTT.

The V gene is TRBV5-1, the J gene TRBJ2-3, with a possible D match to TRBD2 (7 bases). Germline V gene lookup returns CDR1 SGHRS and CDR2 YFSETQ. There are 15 residues in the CDR3. The ends were cut back, 4 bases at V and 5 bases at J, with 17 bases in the middle. The CDR3 DNA follows: TGCGCCAGCAGCCCCGGGGGGCAGGTACGAGATACGCAGTATTTT. It yields the protein CASSPGGQVRDTQYF.

V is TRBV5-4 and J is TRBJ2-5, with 11 bases that match TRBD2. Germline V gives CDR1 SGHNT, CDR2 YYREEE (reference sequence). V lost 3 bases, J lost 5 bases, and 9 bases stayed unmatched. The CDR3 loop spans 16 amino acids. This CDR3 reads CASSSRLAGLVETQYF. Written as DNA, the CDR3 is TGTGCCAGCAGCTCTCGACTAGCGGGGCTGGTGGAGACCCAGTACTTC.

In DNA, the CDR3 is TGTGCCAGCAGCTTGTTGGCCGGGGAGCTGTTTTTT. It is translated as CASSLLAGELFF. The rearrangement links TRBV5-6 to TRBJ2-2; D uncertain. CDR3 size: 12 residues. V was trimmed by 1 base and J by 6 bases, leaving 4 bases between them. Germline V gene data show CDR1 as SGHDT and CDR2 as YYEEEE.

This clone was counted between two and nine times. The rearrangement joins TRBV7-9 to TRBJ1-1, with D unresolved. Trimming cost V 2 bases and J 3 bases, with 7 bases left between them. Looked up from germline, CDR1 is SEHNR and CDR2 is FQNEAQ (reference sequence). This CDR3 is built from 13 residues. CDR3 protein: CASSLRVDTEAFF. The CDR3 nucleotides read TGTGCCAGCAGCTTAAGGGTAGACACTGAAGCTTTCTTT.

This clone was picked up a small number of times. This chain uses TRBV20-1 with TRBJ1-1; possibly TRBD1 for D (5 bases). The CDR3 sequence is 10 residues long. CDR1 is DFQATT and CDR2 is SNEGSKA in the germline V gene (reference sequence). Trimming removed 5 bases at V and 8 bases at J, with 9 bases between. Here the CDR3 DNA reads TGCAGTGCTTGGGACGAAGAAGCTTTCTTT. Amino acid sequence: CSAWDEEAFF.

The gene calls are TRBV6-5 and TRBJ2-1; 15 bases align to TRBD2. The CDR3 is 15 residues long. Unmatched junction bases numbered 3, after V lost 6 bases and J lost 6 bases. Germline V gene lookup returns CDR1 MNHEY and CDR2 SVGAGI. The CDR3, as DNA: TGTGCCAGCAGGGGACTAGCGGGAGGCCTCAATGAGCAGTTCTTC. This encodes CASRGLAGGLNEQFF.

The chain has TRBV5-1 and TRBJ2-3, with 7 bases that match TRBD2. Germline V gene sequence: CDR1 SGHRS, CDR2 YFSETQ. Trimming removed 1 base from V and 4 bases from J; junction bases left unmatched: 12. The CDR3 is made up of 17 amino acids. CDR3 loop: CASSLYKGGPAPDTQYF. The CDR3 nucleotides read TGCGCCAGCAGCTTGTATAAGGGAGGGCCGGCCCCAGATACGCAGTATTTT.

The chain joins TRBV7-9 to TRBJ2-7, with D possibly TRBD1 on 6 matching bases. Germline lookup yields CDR1 SEHNR and CDR2 FQNEAQ (reference sequence). The CDR3 loop spans 17 amino acids. Deletions cut 0 bases from V and 6 bases from J, with 21 bases between. The CDR3 DNA reads as TGTGCCAGCAGCTTAGCGGGGGCCGGGACCAAACTTCCCGAGCAGTACTTC. Protein sequence: CASSLAGAGTKLPEQYF.

The rearrangement uses TRBV9 and TRBJ2-5; the D gene could be TRBD1 or TRBD2 (5 bases each). The DNA end is more similar to TRBJ2-7, so the J call may be wrong. CDR3 size: 14 residues. CDR1 and CDR2 (germline): SGDLS, YYNGEE. The CDR3 region has the DNA TGTGCCAGCAGCGTAGATCCGAGGGGAAGCGAGCAGTACTTC. Translating it yields CASSVDPRGSEQYF.

The chain uses TRBV4-3 and TRBJ2-2; tentatively, D is TRBD1 or TRBD2 (5 bases each). The germline CDR1 and CDR2 sequences are LGHNA and YSLEER. This CDR3 has 18 residues. V lost 0 bases, J lost 2 bases, and 16 bases lay in between. In nucleotides, the CDR3 is TGCGCCAGCAGCCAAGATTCCCATAGGGGAGATAACACCGGGGAGCTGTTTTTT. Translating it yields CASSQDSHRGDNTGELFF.

V is TRBV5-1 and J is TRBJ1-4; maybe TRBD1 (6 bases). The CDR3 is 16 residues long. Per the germline V gene, CDR1 is SGHRS and CDR2 is YFSETQ. V lost 4 bases to trimming and J lost 4 bases, with 17 bases between them. The CDR3 region is CASSTGTRPSNEKLFF. CDR3 DNA: TGCGCCAGCAGCACAGGGACCCGACCAAGTAATGAAAAACTGTTTTTT.

V usage is TRBV19 and J usage is TRBJ1-5, with D perhaps TRBD1 (5 bases). The CDR3 totals 15 residues. Germline CDR1 LNHDA, CDR2 SQIVND (reference sequence). V lost 1 base and J lost 2, with 9 bases in between. The CDR3 region has the DNA TGTGCCAGTAGTATAGGGGGGAGGGGCAATCAGCCCCAGCATTTT. Translation gives CASSIGGRGNQPQHF.

This clone has just a few counts. The chain employs TRBV27 and TRBJ1-6; no firm D call. Trimming took 5 bases from V and 7 from J, leaving 6 bases between them. The CDR3 covers 12 residues. Germline CDR1 MNHEY, CDR2 SMNVEV (reference sequence). The CDR3 loop reads CASSHGNSPLHF. The CDR3 DNA reads as TGTGCCAGCAGTCATGGGAATTCACCCCTCCACTTT.

The chain combines TRBV7-6 with TRBJ2-3; D gene ambiguous. Germline CDR1 and CDR2: SGHVS and FNYEAQ. V lost 8 bases to trimming and J lost 0 bases, with 12 bases between them. The CDR3 extends over 14 amino acids. The CDR3 nucleotides read TGTGCCAGCGGAAGTATCCGTAGCACAGATACGCAGTATTTT. It translates to CASGSIRSTDTQYF.

This chain connects TRBV19 to TRBJ1-5, with 9 bases matching TRBD1. Germline CDR1 and CDR2: LNHDA and SQIVND (reference sequence). The V segment lost 3 bases and the J segment 2 bases; nucleotides outside the gene matches: 2. The CDR3 runs to 15 residues. The CDR3 here is CASSMGDRGNQPQHF. The DNA for the CDR3 is TGTGCCAGTAGTATGGGGGACAGGGGCAATCAGCCCCAGCATTTT.

This chain connects TRBV7-3 to TRBJ2-1; D is undetermined. The length of the CDR3 is 14 residues. The germline V and J ends were trimmed by 5 bases and 2 bases, with 10 bases remaining between them. Germline V gene sequence: CDR1 SGHTA, CDR2 FQGTGA. CDR3 residues: CASSPRAAYNEQFF. CDR3 sequence (DNA): TGTGCCAGCAGCCCTAGGGCCGCCTACAATGAGCAGTTCTTC.

The chain recombines TRBV28 with TRBJ2-2; 12 positions match TRBD1. CDR1 and CDR2 from the germline V gene are MDHEN and SYDVKM. J gave up 5 bases and V 5 bases, and 12 bases lay outside the gene matches. The CDR3 runs to 18 residues. CDR3 loop: CASSPTRGQGAKTGELFF. The CDR3 nucleotides read TGTGCCAGCAGTCCCACTAGGGGACAGGGGGCCAAAACCGGGGAGCTGTTTTTT. Full variable domain (outside the CDR3, taken from reference TRBV28 and TRBJ2-2): DVKVTQSSRYLVKRTGEKVFLECVQDMDHENMFWYRQDPGLGLRLIYFSYDVKMKEKGDIPEGYSVSREKKERFSLILESASTNQTSMYLCASSPTRGQGAKTGELFFGEGSRLTVL.

This clone was counted a single time. The chain links TRBV4-3 to TRBJ2-3; D is uncertain. The ends were cut back, 3 bases at V and 4 bases at J, with 14 bases in the middle. The CDR3 extends over 15 amino acids. Germline V gene sequence: CDR1 LGHNA, CDR2 YSLEER. The CDR3: CASSQGGWAADTQYF. CDR3 DNA sequence: TGCGCCAGCAGCCAGGGCGGATGGGCGGCAGATACGCAGTATTTT.

The J gene is TRBJ2-3, the V gene TRBV5-1; 9 nucleotides agree with TRBD1. V lost 2 bases to trimming and J lost 3 bases; unmatched junction nucleotides: 4. CDR3 length: 15 residues. Germline V gives CDR1 SGHRS, CDR2 YFSETQ. CDR3 bases: TGCGCCAGCAGCTTAGACAGGGGGGTAACAGATACGCAGTATTTT. This encodes CASSLDRGVTDTQYF.

The CDR3 loop is CASRHPSGAYNEQFF. Written as DNA, the CDR3 is TGTGCCAGCAGACATCCAAGCGGGGCCTACAATGAGCAGTTCTTC. The V call is TRBV6-8, the J call TRBJ2-1, with 7 bases lining up with TRBD2. V lost 6 bases to trimming and J lost 2 bases; unmatched junction nucleotides: 7. This CDR3 spans 15 amino acids. From germline, CDR1 is MNHGY and CDR2 SAAAGT.

This chain connects TRBV18 to TRBJ2-2, with TRBD2 as a possible D gene (6 bases). The germline V and J ends were trimmed by 3 bases and 4 bases, with 18 bases remaining between them. Germline lookup yields CDR1 KGHSH and CDR2 LQKENI. The CDR3 consists of 17 residues. The CDR3 spells CASSPRSAGLGTGELFF. Here the CDR3 DNA reads TGTGCCAGCTCACCCCGGAGCGCGGGACTCGGCACCGGGGAGCTGTTTTTT.

V gene TRBV9 combines with J gene TRBJ2-3, with D possibly matching TRBD2 (5 bases). The CDR3 consists of 13 residues. Trimming pared 5 bases from V and 2 bases from J, leaving 9 bases between. Germline CDR1 is SGDLS and CDR2 is YYNGEE. CDR3 sequence (DNA): TGTGCCAGCAGTGGACTCCACACAGATACGCAGTATTTT. It translates to CASSGLHTDTQYF.

The V and J genes are TRBV30 and TRBJ1-1; 7 bases fit TRBD1. The CDR3 has 13 amino acids. V dropped 3 bases and J dropped 7; count of bases not matched to a gene: 8. CDR1 and CDR2 (germline): GTSNPN, SVGIG (reference sequence). CDR3 DNA sequence: TGTGCCTGGAGACGACAGGGTGATTTTGAAGCTTTCTTT. Translation gives CAWRRQGDFEAFF.

V is TRBV7-2 and J is TRBJ2-7, with a tentative D call TRBD2 (6 bases). The CDR3 is 13 amino acids. The V end lost 5 bases, the J end lost 7 bases, and 15 bases lay between the germline ends. Germline V gives CDR1 SGHTA, CDR2 FQGNSA. The CDR3 nucleotides are TGTGCCAGCAGCCCGGGGGTAGCTAGGGAGCAGTACTTC. This codes for CASSPGVAREQYF.

The chain uses TRBV4-3 and TRBJ1-1; D is ambiguous. Germline CDR1 is LGHNA and CDR2 is YSLEER. Trimming stripped 2 bases from V and 8 bases from J, with 12 bases between. CDR3 length: 13 residues. This chain's CDR3 is CASSQSTEAEAFF. The CDR3 DNA sequence: TGCGCCAGCAGCCAATCGACGGAAGCCGAAGCTTTCTTT.

The chain couples TRBV30 to TRBJ1-6, with 8 bases fitting TRBD1. Germline CDR1 reads GTSNPN; CDR2 reads SVGIG (reference sequence). The ends lost 4 bases at V and 10 bases at J; junction bases unmatched: 9. CDR3 length equals 14 residues. The CDR3 nucleotides are TGTGCCTGGACTATGACAGGGGATGGCTCACCCCTCCACTTT. It encodes CAWTMTGDGSPLHF. Drawing the rest from reference TRBV30 and TRBJ1-6, the complete variable domain is SQTIHQWPATLVQPVGSPLSLECTVEGTSNPNLYWYRQAAGRGLQLLFYSVGIGQISSEVPQNLSASRPQDRQFILSSKKLLLSDSGFYLCAWTMTGDGSPLHFGNGTRLTVT.

The chain is built from TRBV6-1 and TRBJ2-7; TRBD2 aligns across 12 bases. CDR1 and CDR2 from the germline V gene are MNHNS and SASEGT. The length of the CDR3 is 15 residues. J gave up 2 bases and V 4 bases, and 3 bases lay outside the gene matches. CDR3 DNA sequence: TGTGCCAGCAGTGCCCTAGCGGGGGGGGCCTACGAGCAGTACTTC. It yields the protein CASSALAGGAYEQYF.

The V gene is TRBV7-9, the J gene TRBJ1-6; D unresolved. CDR1 SEHNR and CDR2 FQNEAQ come from the germline V gene (reference sequence). This CDR3 has 14 residues. Trimming removed 1 base from V and 4 bases from J, with 5 bases in between. The chain's CDR3 is CASSLGMYNSPLHF. The DNA for the CDR3 is TGTGCCAGCAGCTTAGGGATGTATAATTCACCCCTCCACTTT.

The chain has TRBV19 and TRBJ1-3; weak D call: TRBD1 (5 bases). The CDR3 totals 14 residues. The germline V and J ends were trimmed by 6 bases and 0 bases, with 9 bases remaining between them. Per germline, CDR1 LNHDA and CDR2 SQIVND (reference sequence). CDR3 region: CASSPGLSGNTIYF. CDR3 in DNA: TGTGCCAGTAGCCCGGGGCTCTCTGGAAACACCATATATTTT.

The V and J genes are TRBV19 and TRBJ1-4, with a tentative D call TRBD1 (5 bases). CDR1 and CDR2 (germline): LNHDA, SQIVND (reference sequence). The CDR3 sequence is 15 residues long. V was shortened by 3 bases and J by 0 bases, with 8 bases between the two germline ends. CDR3 sequence (DNA): TGTGCCAGTAGTATCGACAGTGCAACTAATGAAAAACTGTTTTTT. It codes for CASSIDSATNEKLFF.